One sample yielded the 20 T cell receptor beta chains listed below, sequenced in a study of cytomegalovirus exposure and HLA in healthy donors. The PCR employed 60 Vbeta primers together with 13 Jbeta primers. The protocol was immunoSEQ multiplex PCR, while the TCRdb copy is restricted to in-frame clones and leaves out a portion. The sample lists 150,000 or so clones; roughly 83% were seen once. Sequenced material: PBMCs. Every receptor here comes from a man younger than 45 in good health and CMV-seropositive.

On this clone itself: Other DNA sequences within the sample encode an identical CDR3. This chain uses TRBV5-1 with TRBJ2-2; 10 bases align to TRBD1. Germline V gene sequence: CDR1 SGHRS, CDR2 YFSETQ. The CDR3 has 15 amino acids. V lost 4 bases and J lost 5; bases outside the gene matches: 5. DNA of the CDR3: TGCGCCAGCAGCACAAGGGACAGGGGTACCGGGGAGCTGTTTTTT. Protein sequence: CASSTRDRGTGELFF.

The sample holds one count of this clone. The genes are TRBV13 and TRBJ1-1; D possibly corresponds to TRBD1 (5 bases). V was pared by 8 bases and J by 4 bases, with 8 bases between. Germline CDR1 is PRHDT and CDR2 is FYEKMQ (reference sequence). The CDR3 consists of 11 residues. The CDR3, as DNA: TGTGCCAGCTTGGGGGGCACTGAAGCTTTCTTT. Translation: CASLGGTEAFF.

About this clone itself: Sequence at one end of the junction differs from germline and may be a read error. The chain uses TRBV13 and TRBJ2-1; 8 positions match TRBD1. Germline CDR1 is PRHDT and CDR2 is FYEKMQ (reference sequence). The CDR3 is made up of 14 amino acids. For the CDR3, the DNA is TGTGCCAGCAGCTTAGGCGCCGACAGGGGAGGTTCGGTCTTC. It translates to CASSLGADRGGSVF.

The chain carries TRBV4-3 and TRBJ1-4, with unresolved D. The V end lost 3 bases, the J end lost 0 bases, and 8 bases lay between the germline ends. Germline V gene sequence: CDR1 LGHNA, CDR2 YSLEER. The CDR3 is 15 residues long. CDR3 sequence: CASSHGVATNEKLFF. In DNA form, the CDR3 reads TGCGCCAGCAGCCACGGAGTTGCAACTAATGAAAAACTGTTTTTT.

The J gene is TRBJ1-5, the V gene TRBV2; no firm D call. The V end was cut by 4 bases, the J end by 3 bases, with 10 bases between. CDR1 and CDR2 from the germline V gene are SNHLY and FYNNEI. This CDR3 contains 14 residues. The CDR3 reads CASSGRGYNQPQHF. DNA for the CDR3: TGTGCCAGCAGTGGCAGAGGATACAATCAGCCCCAGCATTTT.

The chain combines TRBV7-9 with TRBJ1-2, with D unresolved. This CDR3 region has 13 residues. Germline CDR1 SEHNR, CDR2 FQNEAQ (reference sequence). Trimming took off 3 bases at V and 6 bases at J, with 11 bases between the two ends. The CDR3 loop reads CASSFPGRDGYTF. Written as DNA, the CDR3 is TGTGCCAGCAGCTTTCCGGGGAGGGATGGCTACACCTTC.

This chain connects TRBV5-4 to TRBJ2-7; D possibly corresponds to TRBD1 (6 bases). Germline V lookup: CDR1 SGHNT, CDR2 YYREEE (reference sequence). V was cut by 0 bases and J by 2 bases, with 12 bases left in between. CDR3 length equals 15 residues. The CDR3 loop is CASSLGRTATYEQYF. In DNA form, the CDR3 reads TGTGCCAGCAGCTTGGGCAGGACAGCCACCTACGAGCAGTACTTC.

This CDR3 reads CASSQDISPTRAYGYTF. CDR3 sequence (DNA): TGTGCCAGCAGCCAAGACATTTCGCCAACCAGGGCCTATGGCTACACCTTC. This chain links TRBV4-2 with TRBJ1-2, with D perhaps matching TRBD1 (5 bases). The germline V gene encodes CDR1 LGHNA and CDR2 YNFKEQ. The V end lost 0 bases, the J end lost 4 bases, and 18 bases lay between the germline ends. The CDR3 covers 17 residues.

The chain is built from TRBV2 and TRBJ2-7; 7 bases match TRBD2. From germline, CDR1 is SNHLY and CDR2 FYNNEI. V shed 6 bases, J shed 7 bases, and the junction held 9 bases outside the gene matches. The CDR3 length is 13 residues. CDR3 protein: CASRIRAGAEQYF. The CDR3 DNA sequence: TGTGCCAGCAGGATACGGGCGGGAGCTGAGCAGTACTTC.

The V and J genes are TRBV5-4 and TRBJ2-7; TRBD2 might be the D (5 bases). The germline CDR1 and CDR2 sequences are SGHNT and YYREEE (reference sequence). Between the trimmed V and J ends, which lost 0 bases and 4 bases, there was a span of 5 bases. There are 12 residues in the CDR3. CDR3 protein: CASSLGGYEQYF. CDR3 in DNA: TGTGCCAGCAGCTTGGGAGGGTACGAGCAGTACTTC.

The CDR3 bases are TGTGCCAGCAGCACGGGACAGCAATTCTATGGCTACACCTTC. The encoded protein is CASSTGQQFYGYTF. The chain couples TRBV5-4 to TRBJ1-2; TRBD1 matches at 7 bases. V dropped 4 bases and J dropped 4; count of bases not matched to a gene: 7. From germline, CDR1 is SGHNT and CDR2 YYREEE (reference sequence). There are 14 residues in the CDR3.

The chain links TRBV10-3 to TRBJ2-1; 9 nucleotides agree with TRBD2. Germline V lookup: CDR1 ENHRY, CDR2 SYGVKD. The J segment lost 8 bases and the V segment lost 5 bases, leaving 7 bases of the junction unmatched. The length of the CDR3 is 14 residues. As DNA, the CDR3 is TGTGCCATCAGTCCTAGCGGGAAAGGGGATGAGCAGTTCTTC. It translates to CAISPSGKGDEQFF.

The chain links TRBV13 to TRBJ2-2; 10 bases agree with TRBD1. From germline, CDR1 is PRHDT and CDR2 FYEKMQ (reference sequence). The CDR3 is 17 residues long. V lost 3 bases and J lost 5; bases outside the gene matches: 9. The CDR3 DNA reads as TGTGCCAGCAGCTTCAGACAGGGGGCGCGAGGAACCGGGGAGCTGTTTTTT. This gives the protein CASSFRQGARGTGELFF.

The V and J genes are TRBV10-3 and TRBJ2-7; possibly TRBD1 for D (5 bases). Germline assignment: CDR1 ENHRY and CDR2 SYGVKD. The CDR3 runs to 13 residues. V was shortened by 8 bases and J by 5 bases, with 16 bases between the two germline ends. The DNA for the CDR3 is TGTGCCATCGGCGAAGGGGATGTGGACGAGCAGTACTTC. This translates into CAIGEGDVDEQYF.

V is TRBV15 and J is TRBJ2-3; TRBD1 matches 10 bases. This CDR3 is built from 15 residues. Trimming at V came to 7 bases and at J to 3 bases, leaving 7 bases not matched to a gene. Germline V gene data show CDR1 as LNHNV and CDR2 as YYDKDF (reference sequence). The CDR3 sequence: CATTIGQGVTDTQYF. As DNA, the CDR3 is TGTGCCACCACCATAGGACAGGGGGTTACAGATACGCAGTATTTT. The entire variable domain, with the rest obtained from reference TRBV15 and TRBJ2-3, is as follows: DAMVIQNPRYQVTQFGKPVTLSCSQTLNHNVMYWYQQKSSQAPKLLFHYYDKDFNNEADTPDNFQSRRPNTSFCFLDIRSPGLGDTAMYLCATTIGQGVTDTQYFGPGTRLTVL.

The gene calls are TRBV30 and TRBJ1-2; weak D call: TRBD1 (5 bases). V dropped 4 bases and J dropped 10 bases, with 13 bases sitting between them. The CDR3 consists of 11 residues. Looked up from germline, CDR1 is GTSNPN and CDR2 is SVGIG (reference sequence). This CDR3 is CAWKGEGDYTF. CDR3 in DNA: TGTGCCTGGAAAGGCGAAGGGGACTACACCTTC.

The chain uses TRBV14 and TRBJ1-2, with D possibly matching TRBD1 (5 bases). The V and J ends lost 0 bases and 3 bases respectively, with 17 bases between them. The CDR3 is 17 amino acids. Germline V lookup: CDR1 SGHDN, CDR2 FVKESK. CDR3 loop: CASSQDSNRQLDYGYTF. CDR3 coding DNA: TGTGCCAGCAGCCAAGATTCGAATCGACAGTTAGACTATGGCTACACCTTC.

The V and J genes are TRBV28 and TRBJ1-2, with D maybe TRBD1 (6 bases). Germline lookup yields CDR1 MDHEN and CDR2 SYDVKM. The germline V and J ends were trimmed by 6 bases and 5 bases, with 13 bases remaining between them. The CDR3 extends over 13 amino acids. The CDR3 loop is CASSLQGQYGYTF. CDR3 nucleotide sequence: TGTGCCAGCAGCCTACAGGGTCAGTATGGCTACACCTTC.

The rearrangement links TRBV9 to TRBJ2-7; 9 nucleotides align to TRBD1. Germline CDR1 is SGDLS and CDR2 is YYNGEE. V shed 4 bases, J shed 3 bases, and the junction held 5 bases outside the gene matches. The CDR3 spans 14 residues. For the CDR3, the DNA is TGTGCCAGCAGCCCGAGGGACAGGGTCTACGAGCAGTACTTC. Translating gives CASSPRDRVYEQYF.

The rearrangement uses TRBV6-5 and TRBJ2-7; a possible D gene is TRBD2 (5 bases). V shed 6 bases and J shed 7 bases, with 19 bases lying between them. Germline V gene lookup returns CDR1 MNHEY and CDR2 SVGAGI. The length of the CDR3 is 14 residues. CDR3 coding DNA: TGTGCCAGCAGAAAGGGAGTTTACGGGTGGGAGCAGTACTTC. Protein product: CASRKGVYGWEQYF.